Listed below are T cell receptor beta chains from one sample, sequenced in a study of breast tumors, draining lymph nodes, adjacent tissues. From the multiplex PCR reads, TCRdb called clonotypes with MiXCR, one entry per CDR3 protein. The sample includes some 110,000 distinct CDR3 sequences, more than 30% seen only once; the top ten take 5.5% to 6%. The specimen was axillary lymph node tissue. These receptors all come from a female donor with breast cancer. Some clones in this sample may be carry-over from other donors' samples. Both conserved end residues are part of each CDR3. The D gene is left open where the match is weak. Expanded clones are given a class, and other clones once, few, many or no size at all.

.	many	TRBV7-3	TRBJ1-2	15	TGTGCCAGCAGCTTATTCTCCGGGACGGGCTATGGCTACACCTTC	CASSLFSGTGYGYTF
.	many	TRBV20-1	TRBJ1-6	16	TGCAGTGCTAGAGATCGGCGACTGAACTATAATTCACCCCTCCACTTT	CSARDRRLNYNSPLHF
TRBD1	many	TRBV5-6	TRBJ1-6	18	TGTGCCAGCAGCTATGGACAGGCGGCGAGGGGGTTTTATTCACCCCTCCACTTT	CASSYGQAARGFYSPLHF
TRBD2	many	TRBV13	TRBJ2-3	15	TGTGCCAGCAGCTTTCCGGGACTAGCCTCAGATACGCAGTATTTT	CASSFPGLASDTQYF
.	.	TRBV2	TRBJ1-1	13	TGTGCCAGCAGTGTTCAGCTTAACACTGAAGCTTTCTTT	CASSVQLNTEAFF
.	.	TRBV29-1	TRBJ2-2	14	TGCGGCGTAACAGCCTTTGCGAACACCGGGGAGCTGTTTTTT	CGVTAFANTGELFF
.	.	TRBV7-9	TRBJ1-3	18	TGTGCCAGCAGCCCTTTACTAGCGGGGGGGCATCACGGAAACACCATATATTTT	CASSPLLAGGHHGNTIYF
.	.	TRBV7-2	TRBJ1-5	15	TGTGCCAGCAGCTTAGAGCCGGGTAACAATCAGCCCCAGCATTTT	CASSLEPGNNQPQHF
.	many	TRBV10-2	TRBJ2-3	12	TGCGCCAGCAGTGAGTCTGTAGATACGCAGTATTTT	CASSESVDTQYF
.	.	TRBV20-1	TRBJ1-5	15	TGCAGTGCTAGAGACCAGGAGGGAGCTTATCAGCCCCAGCATTTT	CSARDQEGAYQPQHF
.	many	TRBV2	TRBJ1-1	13	TGTGCCAGCAGCGTCAACATGAACACTGAAGCTTTCTTT	CASSVNMNTEAFF
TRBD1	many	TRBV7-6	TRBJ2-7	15	TGTGCCAGCAGCACCAGACAGGGGGGTTCCTACGAGCAGTACTTC	CASSTRQGGSYEQYF
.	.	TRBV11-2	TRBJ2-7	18	TGTGCCAGCAGCCCCCTAGCGCTTCGGCGGGGGCTGTCCTACGAGCAGTACTTC	CASSPLALRRGLSYEQYF
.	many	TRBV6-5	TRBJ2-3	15	TGTGCCAGCAGTTACAGGGGGTGGGGGTTTGATACGCAGTATTTT	CASSYRGWGFDTQYF
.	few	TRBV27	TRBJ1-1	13	TGTGCCAGCAGTTTAGCGAACAGCTATGAAGCTTTCTTT	CASSLANSYEAFF
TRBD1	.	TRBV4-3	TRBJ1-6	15	TGCGCCAGCAGCTTTAGACAGGGTATGGGTTCACCCCTCCACTTT	CASSFRQGMGSPLHF
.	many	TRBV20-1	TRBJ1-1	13	TGCAGTGCTAGAGCTCTGGGAGGAACTGAAGCTTTCTTT	CSARALGGTEAFF
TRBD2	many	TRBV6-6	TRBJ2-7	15	TGTGCCAGCAGTTACTCGTTAGGGGCGGGGGACGAGCAGTACTTC	CASSYSLGAGDEQYF
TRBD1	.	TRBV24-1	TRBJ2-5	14	TGTGCCGCCAGTGACCGGACAGGAGAGGAGACCCAGTACTTC	CAASDRTGEETQYF